This TCR beta chain was obtained from a study of cytomegalovirus exposure and HLA in healthy donors. Whole-study findings and limits: Researchers reported from a later analysis that most CMV-associated TCR beta chains appeared HLA-restricted.

Healthy individuals who donated bone marrow served as the donors. 13 Jbeta primers and 60 Vbeta primers were used for the PCR. Here immunoSEQ multiplex PCR was the method, and the copy in TCRdb shows in-frame clones only, minus some. Its table records under 90,000 clones. Note on this clone: Its specificity is unknown.

Sequencing was performed on PBMCs. The origin of this receptor is a middle-aged man in good health and CMV-seropositive.

CDR3 sequence (DNA): TGTGCCAGCAGCTTGGATGGACAGTTTAATCAGCCCCAGCATTTT. Its translation: CASSLDGQFNQPQHF. V is TRBV5-4 and J is TRBJ1-5; possibly TRBD1 for D (6 bases). CDR1 and CDR2 from the germline V gene are SGHNT and YYREEE (reference sequence). The CDR3 is 15 residues long. With 0 bases removed from V and 4 bases from J, the gap between germline ends came to 11 bases.